The 25 T cell receptor beta chains below come from one sample, sequenced in a study of beta chain features in type 1 diabetes. The authors reverse transcribed all of the isolated RNA, so sequencing captured expressed TCRB transcripts. Data came from immunoSEQ multiplex PCR; TCRdb stores just in-frame clones and leaves some out. The data hold around 40,000 clones, with roughly 67% observed a single time. The sequenced sample was Tregs from blood. All receptors come from a young woman in good health.

The sample holds one count of this clone. The rearrangement uses TRBV27 and TRBJ2-3; the match to TRBD2 covers 15 bases. Trimming at V came to 5 bases and at J to 9 bases, leaving 9 bases not matched to a gene. The CDR3 runs 16 residues. Germline V CDR1 and CDR2: MNHEY, SMNVEV (reference sequence). In DNA form, the CDR3 reads TGTGCCAGCAGTATCCCGGGACTAGCGGGAGGATGGACGCAGTATTTT. The encoded protein is CASSIPGLAGGWTQYF.

The genes are TRBV5-1 and TRBJ1-5; D is undetermined. CDR1 and CDR2 from the germline V gene are SGHRS and YFSETQ. V lost 0 bases to trimming and J lost 9 bases, with 16 bases between them. CDR3 length equals 15 residues. Here the CDR3 DNA reads TGCGCCAGCAGCTTGGATTCACGTGCAGTATCGCCCCAGCATTTT. Amino acid sequence: CASSLDSRAVSPQHF.

The sample holds a few counts of this clone. This chain links TRBV28 with TRBJ2-2, with a possible D match to TRBD1 (6 bases). Germline V lookup: CDR1 MDHEN, CDR2 SYDVKM. This CDR3 region has 15 residues. The germline V and J ends were trimmed by 4 bases and 8 bases, with 17 bases remaining between them. This chain's CDR3 is CASSSPSQGRGELFF. The CDR3, as DNA: TGTGCCAGCAGTTCTCCCTCACAGGGCCGGGGGGAGCTGTTTTTT.

Note on this clone: The junction differs from germline at one of its ends, possibly a read error. Other DNA sequences from this sample encode an identical CDR3 as well. The V and J genes are TRBV4-3 and TRBJ2-3; D might be TRBD1 (6 bases). This CDR3 has 15 amino acids. Germline CDR1 reads LGHNA; CDR2 reads YSLEER. This chain's CDR3 is CASSPDSLSTDTQYF. The CDR3 DNA is TGCGCCAGCAGCCCGGACAGCCTATCCACAGATACGCAATATTTT.

V is TRBV7-2 and J is TRBJ2-1; 8 nucleotides line up with TRBD2. This CDR3 is 15 amino acids long. The V and J ends lost 5 bases and 0 bases, in that order; junction bases with no gene match: 3. Germline lookup yields CDR1 SGHTA and CDR2 FQGNSA. In DNA, the CDR3 is TGTGCCAGCAGCCAGAGCGGGAGCTCCTACAATGAGCAGTTCTTC. Protein sequence: CASSQSGSSYNEQFF.

This clone has just a few counts. CDR3 nucleotide sequence: TGCGCCAGCAGCCCAGAGAGCCGGACAGCCTACGAGCAGTACTTC. Translating it yields CASSPESRTAYEQYF. V gene TRBV5-1 combines with J gene TRBJ2-7; weak D call: TRBD1 (6 bases). CDR1 SGHRS and CDR2 YFSETQ come from the germline V gene. The CDR3 runs to 15 residues. Deletions cut 4 bases from V and 2 bases from J, with 16 bases between. Based on the CDR3 plus reference TRBV5-1 and TRBJ2-7, the full variable domain is KAGVTQTPRYLIKTRGQQVTLSCSPISGHRSVSWYQQTPGQGLQFLFEYFSETQRNKGNFPGRFSGRQFSNSRSEMNVSTLELGDSALYLCASSPESRTAYEQYFGPGTRLTVT.

The chain has TRBV19 and TRBJ1-5; possibly TRBD1 for D (6 bases). Trimming cost V 2 bases and J 9 bases, with 11 bases left between them. Germline lookup yields CDR1 LNHDA and CDR2 SQIVND (reference sequence). The CDR3 covers 13 residues. CDR3 sequence: CASSISGAPPQHF. The CDR3 DNA sequence: TGTGCCAGTAGTATATCAGGGGCCCCGCCCCAGCATTTT.

The chain has TRBV28 and TRBJ1-2, with 12 bases fitting TRBD1. Germline CDR1 and CDR2: MDHEN and SYDVKM. This CDR3 is built from 14 residues. Trimming at V came to 8 bases and at J to 5 bases, leaving 6 bases not matched to a gene. The CDR3 reads CASRGTGGPYGYTF. CDR3 nucleotides: TGTGCCAGCCGCGGGACAGGGGGCCCTTATGGCTACACCTTC.

This chain uses TRBV19 with TRBJ2-7; weak D call: TRBD2 (5 bases). The CDR3 has 15 residues. Trimming shortened V by 5 bases and J by 3 bases, and 17 bases separated the two germline ends. Germline V gene data show CDR1 as LNHDA and CDR2 as SQIVND (reference sequence). The DNA for the CDR3 is TGTGCCAGTAGTTCCCTGGGAGCATCGGGCTACGAGCAGTACTTC. This translates into CASSSLGASGYEQYF.

The chain links TRBV18 to TRBJ2-5, with unresolved D. The better agreement between TRBJ2-7 and the DNA end casts doubt on the J call. CDR1 is KGHSH, CDR2 LQKENI, per germline. The CDR3 sequence is 13 residues long. CDR3 DNA: TGTGCCAGCTCACAACAGCACTCCTACGAGCAGTACTTC. This sequence encodes CASSQQHSYEQYF.

The chain recombines TRBV7-9 with TRBJ2-1; D unclear. CDR1 SEHNR and CDR2 FQNEAQ come from the germline V gene (reference sequence). V lost 5 bases, J lost 3 bases, and 11 bases lay in between. This CDR3 spans 14 amino acids. This CDR3 reads CASSLQSLYNEQFF. The CDR3 DNA reads TGTGCCAGCAGCCTCCAGTCTCTCTACAATGAGCAGTTCTTC.

This clone has just a few counts. The chain joins TRBV2 to TRBJ1-2, with no clear D. This CDR3 has 14 amino acids. Trimming removed 2 bases at V and 4 bases at J, with 11 bases between. The germline CDR1 and CDR2 sequences are SNHLY and FYNNEI. In nucleotides, the CDR3 is TGTGCCAGCAGTGAAAGCCAACTCCTCTATGGCTACACCTTC. Its protein product is CASSESQLLYGYTF.

The V call is TRBV28, the J call TRBJ2-4; TRBD2 aligns across 9 bases. CDR3 length: 17 residues. After removal of 1 base from V and 6 bases from J, the junction contained 10 bases not matched to a gene. Per the germline V gene, CDR1 is MDHEN and CDR2 is SYDVKM. In DNA, the CDR3 is TGTGCCAGCAGTTTATTTGTGGCGGGAGGGCCGTTAAACATTCAGTACTTC. Protein: CASSLFVAGGPLNIQYF.

The chain links TRBV28 to TRBJ2-4, with 7 bases fitting TRBD1. Looked up from germline, CDR1 is MDHEN and CDR2 is SYDVKM. The trim removed 3 bases at V and 6 bases at J, leaving 8 bases unmatched. The CDR3 runs to 15 residues. The CDR3 nucleotides are TGTGCCAGCAGTTTGGACACAGGGGTAGGAAACATTCAGTACTTC. It translates to CASSLDTGVGNIQYF.

V usage is TRBV15 and J usage is TRBJ2-7; D may be TRBD1 (6 bases). Per the germline V gene, CDR1 is LNHNV and CDR2 is YYDKDF (reference sequence). V lost 1 base to trimming and J lost 4 bases, with 20 bases between them. The CDR3 contains 17 residues. The CDR3 here is CATSRARDTIGIYEQYF. The DNA for the CDR3 is TGTGCCACCAGCAGAGCTAGGGACACAATAGGGATATACGAGCAGTACTTC. The full variable domain, with the rest looked up from reference TRBV15 and TRBJ2-7, is DAMVIQNPRYQVTQFGKPVTLSCSQTLNHNVMYWYQQKSSQAPKLLFHYYDKDFNNEADTPDNFQSRRPNTSFCFLDIRSPGLGDTAMYLCATSRARDTIGIYEQYFGPGTRLTVT.

This clone occurred a few times. This chain links TRBV6-5 with TRBJ2-3; the match to TRBD2 covers 7 bases. CDR1 MNHEY and CDR2 SVGAGI come from the germline V gene. V shed 2 bases, J shed 2 bases, and the junction held 4 bases outside the gene matches. The CDR3 has 15 residues. The CDR3 DNA sequence: TGTGCCAGCAGTTACCGCGGGAGCCCCACAGATACGCAGTATTTT. Amino acids: CASSYRGSPTDTQYF.

CDR3 loop: CASSVVSGRVVGTGELFF. The CDR3 DNA is TGTGCCAGCAGTGTTGTAAGCGGGAGGGTGGTCGGAACCGGGGAGCTGTTTTTT. This chain joins TRBV6-1 and TRBJ2-2; 10 positions agree with TRBD2. This CDR3 region has 18 residues. Germline lookup yields CDR1 MNHNS and CDR2 SASEGT. The trim removed 4 bases at V and 5 bases at J, leaving 13 bases unmatched.

The chain is built from TRBV19 and TRBJ2-2, with 7 nucleotides matching TRBD1. V lost 7 bases and J lost 5; bases outside the gene matches: 7. The V gene's germline CDR1 is LNHDA and CDR2 SQIVND (reference sequence). The CDR3 is 14 residues long. CDR3 residues: CASTRTGETGELFF. CDR3 DNA: TGTGCCAGTACTCGCACAGGGGAGACCGGGGAGCTGTTTTTT.

J is TRBJ2-1 and V is TRBV6-5, with TRBD2 as a possible D gene (6 bases). Trimming took off 9 bases at V and 0 bases at J, with 15 bases between the two ends. Germline assignment: CDR1 MNHEY and CDR2 SVGAGI. This CDR3 has 15 residues. This chain's CDR3 is CASSSDRSSYNEQFF. CDR3 DNA: TGTGCCAGTTCTAGCGACCGGAGCTCCTACAATGAGCAGTTCTTC.

This clone showed up just once. The gene calls are TRBV5-1 and TRBJ2-5; 8 bases are a match to TRBD1. V lost 4 bases and J lost 1; bases outside the gene matches: 12. The CDR3 runs 17 residues. Germline V gives CDR1 SGHRS, CDR2 YFSETQ. DNA of the CDR3: TGCGCCAGCAGCCGGGGACAGGCAGTTTTAGTCCAAGAGACCCAGTACTTC. Amino acids: CASSRGQAVLVQETQYF.

This clone appeared a few times. This sequence joins TRBV4-2 and TRBJ2-5; 7 positions agree with TRBD2. The DNA end is a closer match to TRBJ2-7, so the J assignment may be wrong. CDR3 size: 16 residues. Looked up from germline, CDR1 is LGHNA and CDR2 is YNFKEQ. This CDR3 is CASSQDFTSVAYEQYF. CDR3 in DNA: TGTGCCAGCAGCCAAGATTTTACTAGCGTGGCCTACGAGCAGTACTTC.

This clone was found once. The chain carries TRBV11-3 and TRBJ2-7; 9 nucleotides align to TRBD1. V trimming: 1 base; J trimming: 2 bases; junction bases outside the gene matches: 3. The CDR3 totals 15 residues. Germline V gene sequence: CDR1 SGHNT, CDR2 YENEEA. CDR3 DNA sequence: TGTGCCAGCAGCTTAGCCGGGACAGGGACCTACGAGCAGTACTTC. It codes for CASSLAGTGTYEQYF.

This clone has more than one count but fewer than ten. The chain links TRBV28 to TRBJ2-7; 10 bases map to TRBD2. The J segment lost 0 bases and the V segment lost 6 bases, leaving 5 bases of the junction unmatched. This CDR3 region has 15 residues. The germline V gene encodes CDR1 MDHEN and CDR2 SYDVKM. The chain's CDR3 is CASSSLAGASYEQYF. The CDR3 region has the DNA TGTGCCAGCAGCTCCCTAGCGGGAGCCTCCTACGAGCAGTACTTC.

The genes are TRBV20-1 and TRBJ2-5; D ambiguous. Trimming shortened V by 6 bases and J by 2 bases, and 7 bases separated the two germline ends. The CDR3 length is 11 residues. Looked up from germline, CDR1 is DFQATT and CDR2 is SNEGSKA (reference sequence). CDR3 sequence: CSARMQETQYF. DNA for the CDR3: TGCAGTGCGAGGATGCAAGAGACCCAGTACTTC.

The V gene is TRBV7-9, the J gene TRBJ1-6; TRBD1 aligns across 7 bases. With V trimmed by 3 bases and J by 9 bases, 17 bases remained unmatched. CDR1 and CDR2 from the germline V gene are SEHNR and FQNEAQ (reference sequence). This CDR3 has 18 residues. In DNA, the CDR3 is TGTGCCAGCAGCTTCTCAACCCACGACAGGGTGAAGGGTTCACCCCTCCACTTT. Its protein is CASSFSTHDRVKGSPLHF.